This record concerns one TCR beta chain sequence. The antigen is unknown. The entry originates in a study of T cell responses to AZD1222 COVID-19 vaccine. Across the study: Pooling covered second doses at about 4 or about 12 weeks.

The germline V and J ends were trimmed by 0 bases and 8 bases, with 8 bases remaining between them. In germline, CDR1 is LGHNA, CDR2 YSLEER. This CDR3 spans 13 amino acids. Study conclusions and caveats: Females outnumbered males among donors, who were mostly white British; clonal diversity was possibly underestimated. Per reports, nearly half of all spike-specific TCRs target regions that are unmutated in variants. Two AZD1222 doses significantly raised spike-specific TCR breadth and depth over controls.

Some clones are missing from TCRdb's copy, which holds only in-frame ones; the method was immunoSEQ multiplex PCR. The sample has about 88,000 clones, about 91% seen once. This material consisted of peripheral blood, taken on day 0 of AZD1222 vaccination. This TCR was recovered from an adult in good health. The rearrangement joins TRBV4-3 to TRBJ1-5, with no clear D. CDR3 protein: CASSQDRSEPQHF. CDR3 DNA sequence: TGCGCCAGCAGCCAAGATCGGAGTGAGCCCCAGCATTTT.